Presented here are 20 T cell receptor beta chains from one specimen sequenced in a study of beta chain features in type 1 diabetes. Expressed TCRB transcripts were sequenced because the isolated RNA had all been reverse transcribed beforehand. Data came from immunoSEQ multiplex PCR; TCRdb stores just in-frame clones and leaves some out. The sample consists of about 900,000 clones, roughly 16% of them appearing once. Sequenced: naive CD4+ T cells from blood. The receptors stem from a woman between 18 and 29 years old in good health.

J is TRBJ2-7 and V is TRBV19, with D possibly being TRBD1 (5 bases). V was cut by 5 bases and J by 12 bases, with 23 bases left in between. Germline V CDR1 and CDR2: LNHDA, SQIVND (reference sequence). The CDR3 sequence is 14 residues long. The CDR3 protein is CASSGADSTVDAYF. CDR3 bases: TGTGCCAGTAGTGGGGCAGACAGTACCGTCGACGCGTACTTC.

The CDR3 spells CASSLYVSPSSYNEQFF. Written as DNA, the CDR3 is TGTGCCAGCAGCTTGTACGTTTCCCCCTCCTCCTACAATGAGCAGTTCTTC. The V call is TRBV5-6, the J call TRBJ2-1; D is uncertain. V was shortened by 1 base and J by 0 bases, with 14 bases between the two germline ends. Per germline, CDR1 SGHDT and CDR2 YYEEEE. CDR3 length: 17 amino acids.

This clone turned up a few times. The J gene is TRBJ2-1, the V gene TRBV28; 7 bases line up with TRBD2. CDR1 is MDHEN, CDR2 SYDVKM, per germline. This CDR3 has 15 residues. V was pared by 6 bases and J by 0 bases, with 5 bases of the junction left unmatched. This chain's CDR3 is CASRGEGSSYNEQFF. The CDR3 bases are TGTGCCAGCAGGGGGGAGGGCAGCTCCTACAATGAGCAGTTCTTC. Full variable domain (remainder filled in from reference TRBV28 and TRBJ2-1): DVKVTQSSRYLVKRTGEKVFLECVQDMDHENMFWYRQDPGLGLRLIYFSYDVKMKEKGDIPEGYSVSREKKERFSLILESASTNQTSMYLCASRGEGSSYNEQFFGPGTRLTVL.

The chain has TRBV20-1 and TRBJ1-5; the D gene is possibly TRBD1 (6 bases). The germline gives CDR1 DFQATT, CDR2 SNEGSKA (reference sequence). The germline V and J ends were trimmed by 2 bases and 9 bases, with 8 bases remaining between them. This CDR3 comprises 11 residues. CDR3 DNA sequence: TGCAGTGCTAGACTCAGGGGGCCCCAGCATTTT. It codes for CSARLRGPQHF.

The V gene is TRBV10-1, the J gene TRBJ2-3; no firm D call. The V and J ends lost 10 bases and 2 bases respectively, with 19 bases between them. There are 15 residues in the CDR3. From germline, CDR1 is WNHNN and CDR2 SYGVQD (reference sequence). CDR3 bases: TGCGCCACCAGCCCCACAGCCGCGATCACAGATACGCAGTATTTT. The encoded protein is CATSPTAAITDTQYF.

The gene calls are TRBV6-5 and TRBJ1-4; D not certain. Germline CDR1 reads MNHEY; CDR2 reads SVGAGI. This CDR3 region has 14 residues. V was cut by 10 bases and J by 1 base, with 13 bases left in between. CDR3 bases: TGTGCCACCCAGAGGACGAGAACTAATGAAAAACTGTTTTTT. Its translation: CATQRTRTNEKLFF.

The rearrangement uses TRBV7-9 and TRBJ1-2; 8 positions match TRBD1. V shed 1 base, J shed 14 bases, and the junction held 12 bases outside the gene matches. In germline, CDR1 is SEHNR, CDR2 FQNEAQ (reference sequence). The CDR3 is made up of 14 amino acids. In nucleotides, the CDR3 is TGTGCCAGCAGCTTAGGTCCCGGACAGGGAGTATTAACCTTC. Translation gives CASSLGPGQGVLTF.

The chain has TRBV2 and TRBJ2-1; 13 positions match TRBD2. With V trimmed by 2 bases and J by 3 bases, 7 bases remained unmatched. Germline values: CDR1 SNHLY, CDR2 FYNNEI. There are 18 residues in the CDR3. The CDR3 region is CASSELPGLAGIYNEQFF. CDR3 DNA: TGTGCCAGCAGTGAATTACCGGGACTAGCGGGGATCTACAATGAGCAGTTCTTC.

CDR3: CASSVRSGYEQYF. The CDR3 bases are TGTGCCAGCAGCGTAAGAAGCGGCTACGAGCAGTACTTC. V gene TRBV9 combines with J gene TRBJ2-5, with D possibly being TRBD2 (5 bases). The J call may be incorrect, as the DNA end agrees better with TRBJ2-7. Germline-derived CDR1 and CDR2 are SGDLS and YYNGEE. The CDR3 has 13 residues.

Only a few counts were recorded for this clone. The chain employs TRBV7-2 and TRBJ2-5; 8 positions match TRBD2. This CDR3 is built from 14 residues. Unmatched junction bases numbered 13, after V lost 9 bases and J lost 7 bases. From germline, CDR1 is SGHTA and CDR2 FQGNSA. Written as DNA, the CDR3 is TGTGCCAGTAGACCGGGGGGGGCCATGGCGACCCAGTACTTC. Amino acid sequence: CASRPGGAMATQYF.

This clone was seen only once. The J gene is TRBJ2-7, the V gene TRBV27, with 9 bases fitting TRBD2. Germline V CDR1 and CDR2: MNHEY, SMNVEV (reference sequence). This CDR3 is 17 amino acids long. The junction had 15 bases not matched to a gene; V was cut back by 7 bases and J by 2 bases. Here the CDR3 DNA reads TGTGCCAGCAAATCCGCGGGCGGGAGGGCCTCCGCCTACGAGCAGTACTTC. This sequence encodes CASKSAGGRASAYEQYF.

This clone was observed a few times. The gene calls are TRBV28 and TRBJ2-1; D remains unclear. Germline V gene lookup returns CDR1 MDHEN and CDR2 SYDVKM. The CDR3 length is 12 residues. Deletions cut 6 bases from V and 12 bases from J, with 15 bases between. The CDR3 DNA reads TGTGCCAGCAGCGTAACCGCGCATCTGCAGTTCTTC. Its translation: CASSVTAHLQFF.

The chain links TRBV19 to TRBJ2-3; unclear D gene. The CDR3 covers 14 residues. From germline, CDR1 is LNHDA and CDR2 SQIVND (reference sequence). The V end was cut by 5 bases, the J end by 2 bases, with 11 bases between. The CDR3 DNA follows: TGTGCCAGTAGTCCTACAAGACACACAGATACGCAGTATTTT. It yields the protein CASSPTRHTDTQYF.

The rearrangement joins TRBV5-6 to TRBJ1-2, with D unresolved. This CDR3 is built from 13 residues. Looked up from germline, CDR1 is SGHDT and CDR2 is YYEEEE. Between the trimmed V and J ends, which lost 2 bases and 0 bases, there was a span of 5 bases. The CDR3 is CASSFNANYGYTF. In DNA, the CDR3 is TGTGCCAGCAGCTTTAATGCTAACTATGGCTACACCTTC.

The V and J genes are TRBV28 and TRBJ2-5; D is perhaps TRBD1 or TRBD2 (6 bases each). Germline V gene data show CDR1 as MDHEN and CDR2 as SYDVKM. This CDR3 is 15 amino acids long. Between the trimmed V and J ends, which lost 8 bases and 5 bases, there was a span of 21 bases. The CDR3 reads CASARTGSGEETQYF. Written as DNA, the CDR3 is TGTGCCAGCGCCCGCACAGGGTCGGGAGAGGAGACCCAGTACTTC.

CDR3 sequence: CASSFSVPYAKNIQYF. In DNA form, the CDR3 reads TGTGCCAGCAGCTTCTCGGTCCCCTACGCCAAAAACATTCAGTACTTC. This sequence joins TRBV7-9 and TRBJ2-4; D not certain. Trimming removed 3 bases from V and 1 base from J, with 13 bases in between. This CDR3 region has 16 residues. Germline V gives CDR1 SEHNR, CDR2 FQNEAQ (reference sequence).

This chain connects TRBV15 to TRBJ2-1; D possibly corresponds to TRBD1 (6 bases). The CDR3 contains 13 residues. The germline gives CDR1 LNHNV, CDR2 YYDKDF (reference sequence). V was shortened by 1 base and J by 9 bases, with 10 bases between the two germline ends. The CDR3 loop reads CATSRAGQAEQFF. CDR3 in DNA: TGTGCCACCAGCAGAGCGGGACAAGCTGAGCAGTTCTTC.

The chain couples TRBV7-8 to TRBJ2-5; 11 bases line up with TRBD2. The germline gives CDR1 SGHVS, CDR2 FQNEAQ. With V trimmed by 5 bases and J by 0 bases, 11 bases remained unmatched. The CDR3 loop spans 18 amino acids. The CDR3 DNA follows: TGTGCCAGCAGCCGAGTCGAGAGACTAGCGGGATACCAAGAGACCCAGTACTTC. This gives the protein CASSRVERLAGYQETQYF.

A remark on this clone: Other DNA sequences in this specimen translate into the identical CDR3. The chain recombines TRBV7-2 with TRBJ2-7, with D perhaps TRBD2 (6 bases). CDR3 length: 13 amino acids. From germline, CDR1 is SGHTA and CDR2 FQGNSA. V was trimmed by 3 bases and J by 3 bases, leaving 9 bases between them. The CDR3 DNA reads TGTGCCAGCAGCTTGGGAGGAGGCTACGAGCAGTACTTC. Translation: CASSLGGGYEQYF. Full variable domain (missing parts from reference TRBV7-2 and TRBJ2-7): GAGVSQSPSNKVTEKGKDVELRCDPISGHTALYWYRQSLGQGLEFLIYFQGNSAPDKSGLPSDRFSAERTGGSVSTLTIQRTQQEDSAVYLCASSLGGGYEQYFGPGTRLTVT.

This chain uses TRBV5-4 with TRBJ2-1; D not resolved. The CDR3 has 12 amino acids. Trimming left V 4 bases short and J 7 bases short, with 9 bases between. CDR1 and CDR2 (germline): SGHNT, YYREEE (reference sequence). The CDR3 is CASSPGVNEQFF. For the CDR3, the DNA is TGTGCCAGCAGCCCTGGTGTGAATGAGCAGTTCTTC.